Sequencing of this T cell receptor (beta chain) was carried out in a study of blood T cells in healthy people across ages. Study observations and caveats: The study regarded diversity estimates from one million T cells as underestimates.

Primed by a sample-barcoded 5' primer and a J-beta primer mix, a second PCR proceeded for roughly 7 to 12 cycles. TCRdb reprocessed the 5' RACE reads with MiXCR, giving one entry per CDR3 protein. The sample includes about a million distinct CDR3 sequences, roughly two fifths of them seen just once. A few counts support this clonotype. Its antigen is not identified. The donors, aged roughly 6 to 90, were healthy Caucasians from Russia. It was ten milliliters of peripheral blood that were drawn from each donor. Per sample, no less than 5 micrograms of total RNA were extracted. The junction had 7 bases not matched to a gene; V was cut back by 0 bases and J by 6 bases. The V gene's germline CDR1 is SGDLS and CDR2 YYNGEE. The CDR3 extends over 16 amino acids.

The TCR originated in a man younger than 30 in good health. This chain links TRBV9 with TRBJ2-1; TRBD1 agrees at 9 bases. Material for sequencing was blood. The CDR3 DNA reads as TGTGCCAGCAGCGTAGTAAGGGGACAGGGCGGCAATGAGCAGTTCTTC. Its translation: CASSVVRGQGGNEQFF.